These T cell receptor beta chains were read from a single sample in a study of shared clonotypes between healthy human individuals. Profiled with immunoSEQ multiplex PCR; TCRdb holds only in-frame clones, not every one. The sample has around 1.9 million clones; 90% to 95% are singletons. The sample was naive CD8+ T cells from PBMCs. The receptors were sampled from a man aged 18 to 30 in good health. Some clones in this sample may be carry-over from other donors' samples. The CDR3 runs from the conserved cysteine through the conserved F or W. Each record gives: D gene, clone size, J gene, V gene, CDR3 protein, CDR3 DNA. A D gene is named only where the DNA matches it firmly. Size values are once, few and many counts, or a class for expanded clones, and some rows have none.

>-|once|TRBJ2-6|TRBV5-4
CASSLVLRHLPSGANVLTF
TGTGCCAGCAGCTTGGTCCTGAGACATCTGCCCTCTGGGGCCAACGTCCTGACTTTC
>TRBD2|-|TRBJ2-1|TRBV4-1
CASSQVRREGGNEQFF
TGCGCCAGCAGCCAAGTGCGACGGGAGGGGGGGAATGAGCAGTTCTTC
>TRBD1|many|TRBJ1-1|TRBV7-6
CASSLGQGGRSDTEAFF
TGTGCCAGCAGCCTCGGACAGGGGGGGAGATCGGACACTGAAGCTTTCTTT
>TRBD1|once|TRBJ1-1|TRBV10-2
CATTQGIEAFF
TGCGCCACCACACAGGGGATTGAAGCTTTCTTT
>TRBD1|once|TRBJ2-7|TRBV11-2
CASSFEERTGPTYEQYF
TGTGCCAGCAGCTTCGAAGAGAGGACAGGGCCAACCTACGAGCAGTACTTC
>-|-|TRBJ2-1|TRBV7-9
CASSLPGSYNEQFF
TGTGCCAGCAGCTTACCGGGCTCCTACAATGAGCAGTTCTTC
>-|-|TRBJ2-1|TRBV6-1
CASSEGWTEQFF
TGTGCCAGCAGTGAAGGGTGGACCGAGCAGTTCTTC
>TRBD1|once|TRBJ1-1|TRBV4-3
CASSRGTGNTEAFF
TGCGCCAGCAGCCGGGGGACAGGGAACACTGAAGCTTTCTTT
>TRBD2|-|TRBJ2-1|TRBV28
CASSETRGSSYNEQFF
TGTGCCAGCAGTGAGACTCGCGGGAGCTCCTACAATGAGCAGTTCTTC
>-|-|TRBJ2-4|TRBV29-1
CSVGGTGRLNIQYF
TGCAGCGTTGGAGGGACGGGGAGGTTGAACATTCAGTACTTC
>TRBD2|-|TRBJ2-6|TRBV27
CASSPLGGERANVLTF
TGTGCCAGCAGTCCCCTTGGGGGGGAAAGGGCCAACGTCCTGACTTTC
>-|-|TRBJ2-7|TRBV7-9
CASSSEKAYEQYF
TGTGCCAGCAGCTCAGAAAAAGCCTACGAGCAGTACTTC
>TRBD1|-|TRBJ2-7|TRBV27
CASSLSDRGYEQYF
TGTGCCAGCAGTTTATCTGACAGGGGCTACGAGCAGTACTTC
>-|-|TRBJ1-2|TRBV5-8
CASSPYRDYGYTF
TGTGCCAGCAGCCCATACAGGGACTATGGCTACACCTTC
>TRBD1|-|TRBJ2-7|TRBV13
CASSPTGGAGYEQYF
TGTGCCAGCAGCCCCACAGGGGGCGCAGGCTACGAGCAGTACTTC
>-|-|TRBJ2-5|TRBV7-9
CASSRTLSETQYF
TGTGCCAGCAGCCGCACCCTCAGCGAGACCCAGTACTTC
>TRBD1|-|TRBJ2-1|TRBV7-9
CASSPTGSEQFF
TGTGCCAGCAGCCCGACAGGGTCTGAGCAGTTCTTC
>-|-|TRBJ2-5|TRBV28
CASSLGYETQYF
TGTGCCAGCAGTTTGGGATACGAGACCCAGTACTTC
>-|-|TRBJ2-7|TRBV7-9
CASSFSPIAYEQYF
TGTGCCAGCAGCTTTTCACCTATTGCCTACGAGCAGTACTTC
>-|few|TRBJ2-1|TRBV27
CASSLAQSYNEQFF
TGTGCCAGCAGTTTGGCGCAGTCCTACAATGAGCAGTTCTTC
>TRBD1|few|TRBJ1-5|TRBV28
CASSLGQGSQPQHF
TGTGCCAGCAGCCTTGGACAGGGATCCCAGCCCCAGCATTTT
>-|-|TRBJ2-3|TRBV5-1
CASSLTRASTDTQYF
TGCGCCAGCAGCTTGACCAGAGCTAGCACAGATACGCAGTATTTT
>-|-|TRBJ2-1|TRBV5-1
CASSSRGGWNEQFF
TGCGCCAGCAGCTCGCGAGGGGGGTGGAATGAGCAGTTCTTC
>-|once|TRBJ1-2|TRBV9
CASSAPRGPNYGYTF
TGTGCCAGCAGCGCGCCCCGGGGACCGAACTATGGCTACACCTTC
>-|-|TRBJ2-3|TRBV27
CASSWDRKGTSTDTQYF
TGTGCCAGCAGTTGGGATCGGAAGGGGACGTCCACAGATACGCAGTATTTT
>TRBD1|-|TRBJ2-7|TRBV6-6
CASSSRDSYEQYF
TGTGCCAGCAGTAGCCGGGACAGCTACGAGCAGTACTTC
>-|-|TRBJ2-7|TRBV10-3
CAISENREQYF
TGTGCCATCAGTGAGAATCGGGAGCAGTACTTC
>-|-|TRBJ2-2|TRBV10-3
CAISGLDKPNTGELFF
TGTGCCATCAGTGGACTCGACAAACCGAACACCGGGGAGCTGTTTTTT
>TRBD2|-|TRBJ2-1|TRBV28
CASSLPGGLAGANSYNEQFF
TGTGCCAGCAGTTTACCGGGGGGACTAGCGGGAGCGAACTCCTACAATGAGCAGTTCTTC
>-|once|TRBJ2-7|TRBV27
CASSSPSSMGEWEQYF
TGTGCCAGCAGTTCCCCTTCGTCCATGGGGGAGTGGGAGCAGTACTTC
>TRBD1|-|TRBJ2-2|TRBV4-2
CASSQDGADRRNTGELFF
TGTGCCAGCAGCCAAGATGGAGCGGACAGGAGGAACACCGGGGAGCTGTTTTTT
>-|-|TRBJ2-1|TRBV6-4
CASSLFSPMSLYNEQFF
TGTGCCAGCAGTCTTTTTTCTCCGATGTCTCTTTACAATGAGCAGTTCTTC
>-|-|TRBJ2-7|TRBV20-1
CSARRYEQYF
TGCAGTGCCAGGCGCTACGAGCAGTACTTC
>TRBD2|once|TRBJ2-7|TRBV7-9
CASSPPGLAGGPKDEQYF
TGTGCCAGCAGTCCACCGGGACTAGCGGGAGGGCCGAAAGACGAGCAGTACTTC
>TRBD2|-|TRBJ2-2|TRBV7-8
CASSFIAGGRTPGELFF
TGTGCCAGCAGCTTTATAGCGGGAGGACGAACACCCGGGGAGCTGTTTTTT
>TRBD2|-|TRBJ2-2|TRBV6-5
CASRTSGANTGELFF
TGTGCCAGCAGGACTAGCGGGGCGAACACCGGGGAGCTGTTTTTT
>-|-|TRBJ2-3|TRBV7-9
CASSARDAGVTSTDTQYF
TGTGCCAGCAGCGCACGGGATGCAGGGGTGACTAGCACAGATACGCAGTATTTT
>TRBD1|-|TRBJ2-3|TRBV7-3
CASSLDRATDTQYF
TGTGCCAGCAGCCTAGACAGGGCCACAGATACGCAGTATTTT
>TRBD2|-|TRBJ2-3|TRBV27
CASSSGLAGDDTQYF
TGTGCCAGCAGTTCGGGACTAGCAGGAGACGATACGCAGTATTTT
>TRBD1|-|TRBJ2-7|TRBV2
CASSEEGRGEQYF
TGTGCCAGCAGTGAAGAAGGCAGGGGGGAGCAGTACTTC
>-|-|TRBJ2-3|TRBV29-1
CSVFLGDTQYF
TGCAGCGTTTTTCTGGGAGATACGCAGTATTTT
>-|-|TRBJ1-4|TRBV4-1
CASSQEHRAPNEKLFF
TGCGCCAGCAGCCAAGAGCACAGGGCCCCTAATGAAAAACTGTTTTTT
>-|-|TRBJ2-5|TRBV11-2
CASSPSDLLGETQYF
TGTGCCAGCAGCCCGTCTGACCTTTTGGGGGAGACCCAGTACTTC
>-|-|TRBJ2-7|TRBV11-2
CASSFPRGGYEQYF
TGTGCCAGCAGCTTCCCCCGAGGCGGTTACGAGCAGTACTTC
>TRBD1|-|TRBJ1-2|TRBV9
CASSAEDRGFFYGYTF
TGTGCCAGCAGCGCCGAGGACAGGGGATTCTTCTATGGCTACACCTTC
>-|-|TRBJ1-2|TRBV6-6
CASFGGVNYGYTF
TGTGCCAGCTTTGGGGGGGTTAACTATGGCTACACCTTC
>-|-|TRBJ1-1|TRBV4-1
CASSQFSNTEAFF
TGCGCCAGCAGCCAGTTCTCGAACACTGAAGCTTTCTTT
>-|-|TRBJ2-3|TRBV2
CASRGRLVTQYF
TGTGCCAGCAGAGGACGACTAGTTACGCAGTATTTT
>TRBD2|-|TRBJ2-3|TRBV7-9
CASSSPGLAGGDTQYF
TGTGCCAGCAGCTCACCGGGACTAGCGGGAGGGGATACGCAGTATTTT
>-|-|TRBJ1-5|TRBV5-1
CASSLAGYSNQPQHF
TGCGCCAGCAGCTTGGCAGGGTATAGCAATCAGCCCCAGCATTTT
>-|-|TRBJ2-7|TRBV7-9
CASSEPARYEQYF
TGTGCCAGCAGCGAGCCGGCTAGATACGAGCAGTACTTC
>-|many|TRBJ2-1|TRBV5-1
CASRRESSNEQFF
TGCGCCAGCAGACGGGAGTCGTCCAATGAGCAGTTCTTC
>-|-|TRBJ2-7|TRBV7-9
CASSLVFHEQYF
TGTGCCAGCAGCTTAGTCTTCCACGAGCAGTACTTC
>-|-|TRBJ2-5|TRBV9
CASSVSGLQETQYF
TGTGCCAGCAGCGTAAGCGGCCTCCAAGAGACCCAGTACTTC
>-|-|TRBJ2-3|TRBV15
CATSLKSWPDTQYF
TGTGCCACCAGTCTTAAGTCTTGGCCAGATACGCAGTATTTT
>TRBD1|-|TRBJ1-2|TRBV11-2
CASSGDGTGGWYGYTF
TGTGCCAGCAGCGGCGACGGGACAGGGGGCTGGTATGGCTACACCTTC
>-|once|TRBJ2-1|TRBV2
CASSERQLEVGQFF
TGTGCCAGCAGTGAAAGGCAGCTGGAAGTTGGGCAGTTCTTC
>TRBD2|-|TRBJ2-7|TRBV7-9
CASSETTSGRNEQYF
TGTGCCAGCAGCGAGACAACTAGCGGGAGAAACGAGCAGTACTTC
>-|-|TRBJ2-5|TRBV4-3
CASSQGTGVQETQYF
TGCGCCAGCAGCCAAGGAACCGGGGTTCAGGAGACCCAGTACTTC
>TRBD2|-|TRBJ2-1|TRBV18
CASLQPGLAGSGPSNEQFF
TGTGCCAGCCTCCAACCGGGACTAGCGGGGTCTGGGCCCTCCAATGAGCAGTTCTTC